This T cell receptor beta chain was recorded in a study of CD8+ T cells in alopecia areata. About the research overall: Those treated were given oral tofacitinib at 5 to 10 mg twice daily.

The V end was cut by 2 bases, the J end by 3 bases, with 13 bases between. Per germline, CDR1 SGHVS and CDR2 FQNEAQ. The CDR3 extends over 15 amino acids. Reverse transcription of extracted RNA yielded cDNA, which provided the sequencing template. Sequencing used immunoSEQ multiplex PCR; TCRdb keeps in-frame clones, though not all of them. Of 100,000 to 150,000 clones detected, approximately 49% appear once; the ten largest clones hold about 17%. The input for sequencing was CD8+ T cells sorted from blood, taken at week 0. The TCR comes from a human donor with alopecia areata. The gene calls are TRBV7-8 and TRBJ2-5; D is undetermined. The CDR3: CASSLQRRLEETQYF. CDR3 bases: TGTGCCAGCAGCTTACAGAGAAGATTGGAAGAGACCCAGTACTTC.